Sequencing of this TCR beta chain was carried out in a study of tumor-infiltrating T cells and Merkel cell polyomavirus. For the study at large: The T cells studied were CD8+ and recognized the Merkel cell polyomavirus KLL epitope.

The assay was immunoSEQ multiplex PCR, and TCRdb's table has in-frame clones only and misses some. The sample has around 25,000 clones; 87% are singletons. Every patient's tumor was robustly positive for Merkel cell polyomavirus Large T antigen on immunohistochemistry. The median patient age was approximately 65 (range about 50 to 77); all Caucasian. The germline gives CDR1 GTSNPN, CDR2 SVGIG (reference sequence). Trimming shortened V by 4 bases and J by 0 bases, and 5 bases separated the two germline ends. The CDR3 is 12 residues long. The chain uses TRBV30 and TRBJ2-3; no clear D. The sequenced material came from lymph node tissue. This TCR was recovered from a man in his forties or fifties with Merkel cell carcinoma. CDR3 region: CAWKPSTDTQYF. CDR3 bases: TGTGCCTGGAAGCCTAGCACAGATACGCAGTATTTT.